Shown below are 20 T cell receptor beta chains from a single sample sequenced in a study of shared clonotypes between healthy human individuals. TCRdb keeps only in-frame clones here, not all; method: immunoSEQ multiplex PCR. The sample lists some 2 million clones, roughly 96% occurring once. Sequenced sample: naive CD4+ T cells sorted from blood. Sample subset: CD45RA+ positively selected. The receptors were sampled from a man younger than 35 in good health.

In DNA form, the CDR3 reads TGTGCCAGCAGCTTAGTGGGCGGGGGGGTCACAGATACGCAGTATTTT. This codes for CASSLVGGGVTDTQYF. This chain joins TRBV7-8 and TRBJ2-3; TRBD2 agrees at 9 bases. The CDR3 totals 16 residues. The trim removed 1 base at V and 2 bases at J, leaving 4 bases unmatched. Germline V gene sequence: CDR1 SGHVS, CDR2 FQNEAQ. Based on the CDR3 plus reference TRBV7-8 and TRBJ2-3, the full variable domain is GAGVSQSPRYKVAKRGQDVALRCDPISGHVSLFWYQQALGQGPEFLTYFQNEAQLDKSGLPSDRFFAERPEGSVSTLKIQRTQQEDSAVYLCASSLVGGGVTDTQYFGPGTRLTVL.

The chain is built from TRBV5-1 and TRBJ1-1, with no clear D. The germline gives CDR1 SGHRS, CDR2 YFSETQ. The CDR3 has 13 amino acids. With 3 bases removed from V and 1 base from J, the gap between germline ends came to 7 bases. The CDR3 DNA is TGCGCCAGCAGCTACCGTACGAACACTGAAGCTTTCTTT. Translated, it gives CASSYRTNTEAFF. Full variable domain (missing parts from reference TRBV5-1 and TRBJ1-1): KAGVTQTPRYLIKTRGQQVTLSCSPISGHRSVSWYQQTPGQGLQFLFEYFSETQRNKGNFPGRFSGRQFSNSRSEMNVSTLELGDSALYLCASSYRTNTEAFFGQGTRLTVV.

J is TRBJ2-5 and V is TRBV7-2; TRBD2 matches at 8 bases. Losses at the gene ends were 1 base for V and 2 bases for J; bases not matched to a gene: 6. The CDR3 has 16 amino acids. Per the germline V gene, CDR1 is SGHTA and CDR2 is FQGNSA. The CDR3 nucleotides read TGTGCCAGCAGCTTAGTAAAAGCGGGAGTTCAAGAGACCCAGTACTTC. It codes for CASSLVKAGVQETQYF.

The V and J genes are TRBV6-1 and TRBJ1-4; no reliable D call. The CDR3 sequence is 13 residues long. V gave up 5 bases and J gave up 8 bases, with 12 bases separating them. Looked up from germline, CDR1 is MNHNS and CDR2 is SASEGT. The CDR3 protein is CASSLRTVEKLFF. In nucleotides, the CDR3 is TGTGCCAGCAGTTTACGGACCGTCGAAAAACTGTTTTTT.

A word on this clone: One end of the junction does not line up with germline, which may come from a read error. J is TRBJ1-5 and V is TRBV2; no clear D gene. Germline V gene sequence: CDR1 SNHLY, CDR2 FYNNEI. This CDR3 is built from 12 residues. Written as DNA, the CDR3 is TGTGCCTGCAGAGATAGCAATCAGCCCCAGCATTTT. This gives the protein CACRDSNQPQHF.

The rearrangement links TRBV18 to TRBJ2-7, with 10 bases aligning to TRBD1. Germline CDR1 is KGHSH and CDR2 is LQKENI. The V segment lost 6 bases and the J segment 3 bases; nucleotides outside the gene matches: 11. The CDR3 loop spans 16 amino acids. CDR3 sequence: CASSPVVGTGVYEQYF. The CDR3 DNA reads TGTGCCAGCTCCCCAGTCGTCGGGACAGGGGTCTACGAGCAGTACTTC.

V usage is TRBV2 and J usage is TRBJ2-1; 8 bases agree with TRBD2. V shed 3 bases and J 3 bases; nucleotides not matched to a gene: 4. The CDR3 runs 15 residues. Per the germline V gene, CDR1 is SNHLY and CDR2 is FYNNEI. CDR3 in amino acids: CASSDRAGDYNEQFF. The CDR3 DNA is TGTGCCAGCAGTGATCGAGCGGGGGACTACAATGAGCAGTTCTTC.

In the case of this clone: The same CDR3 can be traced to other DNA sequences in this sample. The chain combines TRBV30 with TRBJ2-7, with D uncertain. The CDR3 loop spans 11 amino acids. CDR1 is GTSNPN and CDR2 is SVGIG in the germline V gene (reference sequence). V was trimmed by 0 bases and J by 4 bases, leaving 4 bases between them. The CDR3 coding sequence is TGTGCCTGGAGTGTACAATACGAGCAGTACTTC. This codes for CAWSVQYEQYF.

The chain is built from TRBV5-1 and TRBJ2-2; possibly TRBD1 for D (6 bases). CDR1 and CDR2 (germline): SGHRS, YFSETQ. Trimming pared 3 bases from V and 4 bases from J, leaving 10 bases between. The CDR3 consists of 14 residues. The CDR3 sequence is CASSSQGSTGELFF. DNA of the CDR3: TGCGCCAGCAGCTCTCAGGGGAGCACCGGGGAGCTGTTTTTT.

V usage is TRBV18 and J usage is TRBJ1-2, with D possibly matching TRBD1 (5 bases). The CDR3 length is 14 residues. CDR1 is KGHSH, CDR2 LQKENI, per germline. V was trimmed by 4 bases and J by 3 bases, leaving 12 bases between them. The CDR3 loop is CASSLGADDYGYTF. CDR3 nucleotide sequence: TGTGCCAGCTCACTTGGGGCGGACGACTATGGCTACACCTTC.

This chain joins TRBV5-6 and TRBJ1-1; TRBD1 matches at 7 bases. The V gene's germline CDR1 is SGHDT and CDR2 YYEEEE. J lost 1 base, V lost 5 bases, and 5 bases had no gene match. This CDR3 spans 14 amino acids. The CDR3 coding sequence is TGTGCCAGCAGGACAACAGGGGAGAACACTGAAGCTTTCTTT. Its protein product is CASRTTGENTEAFF.

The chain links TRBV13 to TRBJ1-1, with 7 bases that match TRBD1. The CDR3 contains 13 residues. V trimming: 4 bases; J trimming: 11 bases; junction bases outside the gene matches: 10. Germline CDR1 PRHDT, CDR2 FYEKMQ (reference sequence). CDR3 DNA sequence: TGTGCCAGCAGCTCCGGACAGGCCGGGCGGGCTTTCTTT. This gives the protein CASSSGQAGRAFF.

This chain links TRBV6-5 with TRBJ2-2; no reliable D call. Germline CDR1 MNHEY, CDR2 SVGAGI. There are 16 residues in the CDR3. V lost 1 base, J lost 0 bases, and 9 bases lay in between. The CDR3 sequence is CASSYFPGPNTGELFF. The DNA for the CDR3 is TGTGCCAGCAGTTACTTTCCGGGTCCGAACACCGGGGAGCTGTTTTTT.

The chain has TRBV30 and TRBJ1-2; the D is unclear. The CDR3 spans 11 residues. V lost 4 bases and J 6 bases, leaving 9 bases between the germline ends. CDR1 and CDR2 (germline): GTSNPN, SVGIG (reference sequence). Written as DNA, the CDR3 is TGTGCCTGGACGTACGGCGATGGCTACACCTTC. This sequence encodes CAWTYGDGYTF.

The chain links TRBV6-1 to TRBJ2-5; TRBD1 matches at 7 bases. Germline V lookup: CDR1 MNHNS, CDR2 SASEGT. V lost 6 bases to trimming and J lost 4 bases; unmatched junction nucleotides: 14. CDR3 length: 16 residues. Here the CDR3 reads CASSETGRGRRETQYF. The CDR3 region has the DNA TGTGCCAGCAGCGAAACTGGAAGGGGGCGACGAGAGACCCAGTACTTC.

CDR3 sequence: CASSLEGASRSPAFF. The CDR3 region has the DNA TGCGCCAGCAGCTTGGAGGGGGCCAGCCGGTCTCCAGCTTTCTTT. The chain uses TRBV5-1 and TRBJ1-1, with TRBD1 identical over 7 bases. Germline assignment: CDR1 SGHRS and CDR2 YFSETQ. This CDR3 has 15 amino acids. The trim removed 0 bases at V and 10 bases at J, leaving 12 bases unmatched.

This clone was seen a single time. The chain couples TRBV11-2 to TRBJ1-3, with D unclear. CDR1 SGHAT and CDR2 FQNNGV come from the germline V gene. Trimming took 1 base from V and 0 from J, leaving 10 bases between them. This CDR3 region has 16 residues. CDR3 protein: CASSLGEAGSGNTIYF. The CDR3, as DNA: TGTGCCAGCAGCTTAGGTGAGGCCGGCTCTGGAAACACCATATATTTT.

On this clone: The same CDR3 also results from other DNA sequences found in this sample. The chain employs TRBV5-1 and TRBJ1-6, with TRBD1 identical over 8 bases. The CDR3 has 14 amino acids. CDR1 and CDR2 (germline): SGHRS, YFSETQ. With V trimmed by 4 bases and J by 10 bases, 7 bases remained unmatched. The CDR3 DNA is TGCGCCAGCAGCCTAGGACAGGGTATATCACCCCTCCACTTT. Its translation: CASSLGQGISPLHF.

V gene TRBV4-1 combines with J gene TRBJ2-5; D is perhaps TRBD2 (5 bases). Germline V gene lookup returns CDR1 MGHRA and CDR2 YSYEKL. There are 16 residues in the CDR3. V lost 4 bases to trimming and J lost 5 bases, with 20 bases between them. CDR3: CASSPRDGPARETQYF. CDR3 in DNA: TGCGCCAGCAGCCCACGGGATGGACCGGCGCGGGAGACCCAGTACTTC.

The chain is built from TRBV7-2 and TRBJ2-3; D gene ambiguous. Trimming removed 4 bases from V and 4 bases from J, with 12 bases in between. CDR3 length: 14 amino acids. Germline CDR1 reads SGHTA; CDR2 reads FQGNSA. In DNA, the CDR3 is TGTGCCAGCAGCTCGCCCATCCGGGCAGATACGCAGTATTTT. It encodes CASSSPIRADTQYF. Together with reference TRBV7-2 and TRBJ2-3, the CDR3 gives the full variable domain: GAGVSQSPSNKVTEKGKDVELRCDPISGHTALYWYRQSLGQGLEFLIYFQGNSAPDKSGLPSDRFSAERTGGSVSTLTIQRTQQEDSAVYLCASSSPIRADTQYFGPGTRLTVL.